This T cell receptor (beta chain) was recorded in a study of shared clonotypes between healthy human individuals. The V and J ends lost 4 bases and 3 bases, in that order; junction bases with no gene match: 3. CDR1 is SGHRS and CDR2 is YFSETQ in the germline V gene. The CDR3 has 13 residues. Measured with immunoSEQ multiplex PCR; TCRdb has only the in-frame clones, and not every one. The data hold over 2 million clones, with less than 95% observed a single time. CD45RO-negative, CCR7-selected cells formed the naive CD8 fraction, which excluded terminally differentiated effector memory CD45RA+ cells. The clonotype originates from a man aged 18-30 years in good health. Sample: naive CD8+ T cells sorted from blood. The genes are TRBV5-1 and TRBJ2-7; 8 bases are shared with TRBD1. The CDR3 sequence: CASSEDRVYEQYF. As DNA, the CDR3 is TGCGCCAGCAGCGAGGACAGGGTCTACGAGCAGTACTTC.